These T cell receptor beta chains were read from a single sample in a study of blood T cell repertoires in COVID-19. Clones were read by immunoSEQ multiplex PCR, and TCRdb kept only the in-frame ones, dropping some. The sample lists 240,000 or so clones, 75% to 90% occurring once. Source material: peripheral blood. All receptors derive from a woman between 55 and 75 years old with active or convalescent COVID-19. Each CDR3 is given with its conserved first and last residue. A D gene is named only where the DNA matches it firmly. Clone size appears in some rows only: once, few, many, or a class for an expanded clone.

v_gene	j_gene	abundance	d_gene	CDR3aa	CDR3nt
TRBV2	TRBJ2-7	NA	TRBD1	CASSDEGARYEQYF	TGTGCCAGCAGTGACGAGGGGGCGCGCTACGAGCAGTACTTC
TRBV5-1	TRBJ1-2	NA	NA	CASSSSWRDGGYGYTF	TGCGCCAGCAGCTCCTCTTGGAGGGACGGCGGCTATGGCTACACCTTC
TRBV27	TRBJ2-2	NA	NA	CASSLYREGRELFF	TGTGCCAGCAGTTTATACAGGGAGGGCAGGGAGCTGTTTTTT
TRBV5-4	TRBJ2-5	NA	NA	CASSPRQHQETQYF	TGTGCCAGCAGCCCGAGACAGCACCAAGAGACCCAGTACTTC
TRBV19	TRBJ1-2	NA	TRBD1	CASSPLAPGQGARRNGYTF	TGTGCCAGTAGTCCTCTCGCACCGGGACAGGGGGCGAGAAGGAATGGCTACACCTTC
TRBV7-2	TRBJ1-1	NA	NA	CASSAQPSGNTEAFF	TGTGCCAGCAGCGCCCAACCAAGCGGGAACACTGAAGCTTTCTTT
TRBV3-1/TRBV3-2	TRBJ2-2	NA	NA	CASSRFRDSDTGELFF	TGTGCCAGCAGCCGATTCCGGGACTCTGACACCGGGGAGCTGTTTTTT
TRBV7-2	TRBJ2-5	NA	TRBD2	CASSLNFRGLAGEETQYF	TGTGCCAGCAGCTTAAACTTTAGAGGGCTAGCGGGGGAAGAGACCCAGTACTTC
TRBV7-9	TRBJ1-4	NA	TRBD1	CASNLDRGNEKLFF	TGTGCCAGTAACCTGGACAGGGGGAATGAAAAACTGTTTTTT
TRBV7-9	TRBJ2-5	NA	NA	CASSLPPRETQYF	TGTGCCAGCAGCCTCCCCCCGAGGGAGACCCAGTACTTC
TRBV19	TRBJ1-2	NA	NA	CASSTRFYGYTF	TGTGCCAGTAGTACGAGGTTCTATGGCTACACCTTC
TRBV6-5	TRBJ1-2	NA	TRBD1	CASSLTPGQGGYTF	TGTGCCAGCAGTTTGACCCCGGGACAGGGGGGCTACACCTTC
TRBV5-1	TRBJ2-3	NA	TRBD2	CASSPGLAGTDTQYF	TGCGCCAGCAGCCCCGGGCTAGCGGGCACAGATACGCAGTATTTT
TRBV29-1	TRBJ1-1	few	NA	CSVLKRQMNTEAFF	TGCAGCGTCTTGAAGAGGCAGATGAACACTGAAGCTTTCTTT